This T cell receptor (beta chain) stems from a study of post-analysis software for immune sequencing data. Study as a whole: The study covered relapsing-remitting, secondary progressive and progressive-relapsing courses of multiple sclerosis. General observations from the study: The study found TRBV5-6, TRBV5-1 and TRBV20-1 among a few TRBV segments more frequent in patients than controls. Patients with multiple sclerosis recorded significantly lower normalized Chao1 diversity than controls, the study found. Strong same-batch co-clustering of samples appeared with F measure clustering.

Incorporated into the TCR beta cDNA libraries were unique molecular identifiers, which served to reduce PCR and sequencing biases. cDNA molecules numbering about half a million came from approximately 1 to 10 million T cells. TCRdb re-derived calls from the PCR reads in MiXCR, one entry per CDR3 protein. The table records about 460,000 distinct CDR3 sequences, around 40% of them present only once. Comments on this clonotype: What it binds is unknown. This may arise from a read error, as a much more abundant clone is one base away.

This CDR3 region has 15 residues. Germline V gene data show CDR1 as DFQATT and CDR2 as SNEGSKA (reference sequence). This sequence was found in a girl aged 10 to 17 with multiple sclerosis. The sample taken for sequencing was blood. This chain links TRBV20-1 with TRBJ2-7, with TRBD1 identical over 9 bases. The CDR3 region has the DNA TGCAGTACTAGAGACCCGGGACAGGGAGCCTACGAGCAGTACTTC. It codes for CSTRDPGQGAYEQYF.